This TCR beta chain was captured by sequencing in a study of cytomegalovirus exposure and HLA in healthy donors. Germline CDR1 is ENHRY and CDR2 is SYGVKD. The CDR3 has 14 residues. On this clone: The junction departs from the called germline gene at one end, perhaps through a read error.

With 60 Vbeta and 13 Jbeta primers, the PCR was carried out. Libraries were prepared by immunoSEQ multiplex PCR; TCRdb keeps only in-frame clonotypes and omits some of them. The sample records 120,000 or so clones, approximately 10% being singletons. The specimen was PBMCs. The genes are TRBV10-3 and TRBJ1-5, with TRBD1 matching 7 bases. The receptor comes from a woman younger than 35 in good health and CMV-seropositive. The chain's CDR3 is CAISAWDRNQPQNF. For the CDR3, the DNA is TGTGCCATCAGTGCTTGGGACAGAAATCAGCCCCAGAATTTT.